A selection of T cell receptor beta chains follows, all from one sample in a study of CXCR3-negative and CXCR3-positive naive CD8 T cells. Following a re-call of the 5' RACE reads, TCRdb has one entry per CDR3 protein and lacks DNA. This sample's clone table lists 70,000 to 100,000 distinct CDR3 sequences. The sample was naive CXCR3- CD8+ T cells from blood. Receptors originate from a human donor in good health. Some clones in this sample may be carry-over from other donors' samples. Both conserved end residues are part of each CDR3.

TRBV20-1	TRBJ2-2	CSATAANTGELFF
TRBV4-3	TRBJ2-1	CASSYGTGSSNEQFF
TRBV29-1	TRBJ1-2	CSVVSERGYGYTF
TRBV6-5	TRBJ2-2	CASRQGIGELFF
TRBV19	TRBJ1-1	CAGSSPPRAPNTEAFF
TRBV6-4	TRBJ2-5	CASSSPSGAQETQYF
TRBV4-2	TRBJ2-5	CASSTTVRTSGPQETQYF
TRBV29-1	TRBJ2-3	CSVVGLYVMTKSTDTQYF
TRBV18	TRBJ1-2	CASSPPGYDGYTF
TRBV12-3/TRBV12-4	TRBJ1-1	CASSYWLNTEAFF
TRBV4-2	TRBJ2-7	CASSQGTSASSYEQYF
TRBV6-5	TRBJ1-1	CASSLTVNTEAFF
TRBV29-1	TRBJ2-7	CSARQGAFYEQYF
TRBV9	TRBJ1-4	CAGSRGPANEKLFF
TRBV5-5	TRBJ2-2	CASSGGQDLNTGELFF
TRBV27	TRBJ1-2	CASSLGGSYGYTF
TRBV7-2	TRBJ2-2	CASSHTSAGELFF
TRBV14	TRBJ2-2	CASSQGNKNTGELFF
TRBV7-9	TRBJ2-5	CASSLPGGEETQYF
TRBV29-1	TRBJ2-2	CSVESRGYTGELFF
TRBV7-9	TRBJ2-7	CASSPAGVYEQYF
TRBV29-1	TRBJ2-1	CSVESSQGAGEQFF
TRBV29-1	TRBJ2-7	CSVGGQYEQYF
TRBV29-1	TRBJ2-7	CSVVWGPSGEQYF
TRBV29-1	TRBJ2-7	CSVEGGQVYEQYF
TRBV29-1	TRBJ1-1	CSVGRTGMNTEAFF
TRBV12-3/TRBV12-4	TRBJ2-2	CASGLGPNTGELFF